This TCR beta chain is drawn from a study of shared T cell receptors in the human thymus. V lost 6 bases, J lost 5 bases, and 16 bases lay in between. CDR3 length: 14 residues. Germline assignment: CDR1 LNHDA and CDR2 SQIVND (reference sequence). Sequencing was performed with immunoSEQ multiplex PCR; in TCRdb, only in-frame clones are kept and a portion is missing. The sample yields about 610,000 clones, around 87% seen once. A further study also used this sample, focusing on human thymus T cells. From that study: Healthy Finnish infants undergoing corrective surgery for congenital heart defects were used as donors. Corrective heart surgery yielded resections, and these provided the thymus tissue. In thymic and blood repertoires alike, V and J usage looked biased. Thymic TCR repertoires of unrelated people reportedly overlapped highly.

This sequence originates from a boy younger than two with a congenital heart defect. This chain connects TRBV19 to TRBJ2-5; maybe TRBD2 (5 bases). Specimen: thymocytes. Written as DNA, the CDR3 is TGTGCCAGTAGCCTCTCGGCCGAGCGGGAGACCCAGTACTTC. This encodes CASSLSAERETQYF.